The 5 T cell receptor beta chains given below trace back to one sample, sequenced in a study of cytomegalovirus exposure and HLA in healthy donors. PCR involved 60 Vbeta and 13 Jbeta primers. TCRdb's copy holds only in-frame clones and misses some; the assay was immunoSEQ multiplex PCR. This sample has 150,000 to 200,000 clones, with around 81% found just once. Sequencing was done on a sample of PBMCs. Receptor source: a man aged 18 to 35 in good health and CMV-seronegative.

The V and J genes are TRBV9 and TRBJ1-2, with D maybe TRBD1 (5 bases). Germline-derived CDR1 and CDR2 are SGDLS and YYNGEE. This CDR3 has 11 residues. V was clipped by 5 bases and J by 8 bases, with 10 bases between them. CDR3 bases: TGTGCCAGCAGAGCAGGGCTAGGCTACACCTTC. This translates into CASRAGLGYTF.

The rearrangement links TRBV28 to TRBJ2-2, with 8 bases matching TRBD1. In germline, CDR1 is MDHEN, CDR2 SYDVKM. The CDR3 extends over 15 amino acids. The trim removed 10 bases at V and 5 bases at J, leaving 12 bases unmatched. CDR3 in DNA: TGTGCCATCACCCCGGGCAGGGGGCGTACCGGGGAGCTGTTTTTT. Amino acids: CAITPGRGRTGELFF.

The rearrangement links TRBV6-1 to TRBJ2-7, with D tentatively TRBD1 (6 bases). Germline lookup yields CDR1 MNHNS and CDR2 SASEGT. The CDR3 contains 13 residues. V dropped 5 bases and J dropped 2 bases, with 10 bases sitting between them. CDR3 nucleotides: TGTGCCAGCAGTCAGGACAGACCCTACGAGCAGTACTTC. As protein: CASSQDRPYEQYF.

This clone came up once. The J gene is TRBJ1-6, the V gene TRBV6-1; 9 nucleotides agree with TRBD1. Trimming at V came to 4 bases and at J to 5 bases, leaving 3 bases not matched to a gene. The CDR3 loop spans 15 amino acids. The germline CDR1 and CDR2 sequences are MNHNS and SASEGT. The CDR3 sequence is CASSARTGDNSPLHF. CDR3 coding DNA: TGTGCCAGCAGTGCCAGGACAGGGGATAATTCACCCCTCCACTTT.

V gene TRBV19 combines with J gene TRBJ1-5, with D tentatively TRBD1 (6 bases). V lost 5 bases to trimming and J lost 4 bases, with 12 bases between them. Germline V gene data show CDR1 as LNHDA and CDR2 as SQIVND (reference sequence). The CDR3 is 14 residues long. The CDR3 bases are TGTGCCAGTAGTCCAGGACAGAAAAATCAGCCCCAGCATTTT. It specifies CASSPGQKNQPQHF.